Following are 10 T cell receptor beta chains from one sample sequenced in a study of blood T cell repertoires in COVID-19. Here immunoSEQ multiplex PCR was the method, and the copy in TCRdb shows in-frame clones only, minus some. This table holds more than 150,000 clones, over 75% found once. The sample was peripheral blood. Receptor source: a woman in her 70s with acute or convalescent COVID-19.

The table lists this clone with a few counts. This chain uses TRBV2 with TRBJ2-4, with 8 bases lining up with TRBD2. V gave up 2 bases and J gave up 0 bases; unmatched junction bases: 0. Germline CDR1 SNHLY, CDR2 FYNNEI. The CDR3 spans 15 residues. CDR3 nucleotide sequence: TGTGCCAGCAGTGAACTAGCGGGAGCCAAAAACATTCAGTACTTC. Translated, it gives CASSELAGAKNIQYF.

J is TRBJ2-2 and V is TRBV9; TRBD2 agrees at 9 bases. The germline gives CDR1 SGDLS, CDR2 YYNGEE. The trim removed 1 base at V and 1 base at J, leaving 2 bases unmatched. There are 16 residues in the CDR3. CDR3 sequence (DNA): TGTGCCAGCAGCGTATCGACTAGCGGGAACACCGGGGAGCTGTTTTTT. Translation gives CASSVSTSGNTGELFF.

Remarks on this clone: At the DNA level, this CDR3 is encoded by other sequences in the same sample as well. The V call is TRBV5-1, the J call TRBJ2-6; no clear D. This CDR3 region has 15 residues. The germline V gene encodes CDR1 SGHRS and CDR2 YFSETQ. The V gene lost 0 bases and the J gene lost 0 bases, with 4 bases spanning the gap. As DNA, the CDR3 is TGCGCCAGCAGCTTGGGCAGCTCTGGGGCCAACGTCCTGACTTTC. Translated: CASSLGSSGANVLTF.

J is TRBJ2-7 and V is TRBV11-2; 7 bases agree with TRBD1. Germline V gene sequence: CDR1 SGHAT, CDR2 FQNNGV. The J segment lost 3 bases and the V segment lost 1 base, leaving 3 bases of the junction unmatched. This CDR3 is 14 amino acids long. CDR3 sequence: CASSLGAGGYEQYF. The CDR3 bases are TGTGCCAGCAGCTTAGGGGCAGGGGGCTACGAGCAGTACTTC.

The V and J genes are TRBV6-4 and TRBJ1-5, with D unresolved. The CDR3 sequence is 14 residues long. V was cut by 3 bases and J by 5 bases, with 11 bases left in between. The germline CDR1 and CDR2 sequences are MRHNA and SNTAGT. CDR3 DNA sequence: TGTGCCAGCAGTGAAGAGGTTTTCGATCAGCCCCAGCATTTT. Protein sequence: CASSEEVFDQPQHF.

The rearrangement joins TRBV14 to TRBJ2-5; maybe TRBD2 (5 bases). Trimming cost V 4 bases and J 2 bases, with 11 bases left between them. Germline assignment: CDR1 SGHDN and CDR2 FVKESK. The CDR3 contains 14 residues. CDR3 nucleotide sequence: TGTGCCAGCAGCCGCTTCGGCGGGCAAGAGACCCAGTACTTC. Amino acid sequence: CASSRFGGQETQYF.

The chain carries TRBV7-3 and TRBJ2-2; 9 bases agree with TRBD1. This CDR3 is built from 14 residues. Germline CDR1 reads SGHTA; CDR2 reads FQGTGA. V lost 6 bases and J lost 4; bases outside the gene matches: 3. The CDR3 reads CASRSTGGTGELFF. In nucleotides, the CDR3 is TGTGCCAGCAGGTCGACAGGGGGCACCGGGGAGCTGTTTTTT.

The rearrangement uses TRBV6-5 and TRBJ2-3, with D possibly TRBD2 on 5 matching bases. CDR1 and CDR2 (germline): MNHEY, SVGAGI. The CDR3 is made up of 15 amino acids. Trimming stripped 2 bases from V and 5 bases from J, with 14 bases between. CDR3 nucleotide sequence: TGTGCCAGCAGTTACCAGAGAAGAGCGGTAGATACGCAGTATTTT. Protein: CASSYQRRAVDTQYF.

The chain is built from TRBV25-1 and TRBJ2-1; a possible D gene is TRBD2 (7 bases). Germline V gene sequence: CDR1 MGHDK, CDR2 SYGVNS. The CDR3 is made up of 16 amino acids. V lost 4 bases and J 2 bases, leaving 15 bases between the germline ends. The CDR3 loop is CASSVGGGRTYNEQFF. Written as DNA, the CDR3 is TGTGCCAGCAGTGTGGGAGGGGGGAGAACCTACAATGAGCAGTTCTTC.

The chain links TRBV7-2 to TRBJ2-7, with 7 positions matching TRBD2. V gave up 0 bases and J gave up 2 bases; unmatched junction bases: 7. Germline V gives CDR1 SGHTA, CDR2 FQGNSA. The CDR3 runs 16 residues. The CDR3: CASSLATGAGAYEQYF. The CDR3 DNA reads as TGTGCCAGCAGCTTAGCTACTGGGGCGGGAGCCTACGAGCAGTACTTC. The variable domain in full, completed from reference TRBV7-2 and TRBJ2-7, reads GAGVSQSPSNKVTEKGKDVELRCDPISGHTALYWYRQSLGQGLEFLIYFQGNSAPDKSGLPSDRFSAERTGGSVSTLTIQRTQQEDSAVYLCASSLATGAGAYEQYFGPGTRLTVT.